A selection of T cell receptor beta chains follows, all from one sample in a study of OX40 agonist ivuxolimab in advanced cancers. Assay used: immunoSEQ multiplex PCR; TCRdb lists only in-frame clones, some missing. Of tens of thousands of clones listed, approximately 90% were seen once; the top ten hold 1.1% to 1.5%. This sample comprised CD4+ or CD8+ T cells sorted from blood, obtained in a trial of the OX40 agonist ivuxolimab. The receptors were gathered from an adult with an advanced solid tumor such as melanoma, head and neck, liver or kidney cancer. The CDR3 runs from the conserved cysteine through the conserved F or W. D genes are given only for firm matches. A clone size is listed for some rows: how often the clone was seen (once, few, many), or a class if it is expanded.

D gene	V gene	clone size	J gene	CDR3 DNA	CDR3 protein
NA	TRBV6-5	once	TRBJ2-2	TGTGCCAGGACGGGGCCCTGCACCGGGGAGCTGTTTTTT	CARTGPCTGELFF
TRBD1	TRBV19	NA	TRBJ2-1	TGTGCCAGTAGTATAACGCTCCAGGGGGCAAATGAGCAGTTCTTC	CASSITLQGANEQFF
NA	TRBV4-2	NA	TRBJ1-1	TGTGCCAGCAGCCCATTTGACAGGAACGGGGCTGAAGCTTTCTTT	CASSPFDRNGAEAFF
TRBD1	TRBV10-3	NA	TRBJ1-6	TGTGCCATCAGCGGACAGGGGAATTCACCCCTCCACTTT	CAISGQGNSPLHF
NA	TRBV7-2	NA	TRBJ1-1	TGTGCCAGCAGCTTAGTTCCGGGTGGCACTGAAGCTTTCTTT	CASSLVPGGTEAFF
NA	TRBV29-1	NA	TRBJ2-2	TGCAGCGCCCTAGGCTCAGGCGCGGGGGGGGAGCTGTTTTTT	CSALGSGAGGELFF
NA	TRBV18	NA	TRBJ1-1	TGTGCCAGCTCAATAAGTAACACTGAAGCTTTCTTT	CASSISNTEAFF
TRBD2	TRBV10-3	NA	TRBJ2-1	TGTGCCAGCCGAGCAGGAACACTAGCGGGAGAGGGGGAGCAGTTCTTC	CASRAGTLAGEGEQFF
NA	TRBV29-1	NA	TRBJ2-3	TGCAGCGCCCAAACCGGGACAACGACAGATACGCAGTATTTT	CSAQTGTTTDTQYF
TRBD1	TRBV10-3	NA	TRBJ2-7	TGTGCCATCGGACAGGAGATCTACGAGCAGTACTTC	CAIGQEIYEQYF
NA	TRBV27	NA	TRBJ2-2	TGTGCCAGCACCCCCGAGAGGCGAGGCACCGGGGAGCTGTTTTTT	CASTPERRGTGELFF
NA	TRBV9	NA	TRBJ2-1	TGTGCCAGCAGCGTAGGTGGGGGAATGTACAATGAGCAGTTCTTC	CASSVGGGMYNEQFF
NA	TRBV4-3	NA	TRBJ2-2	TGCGCCAGCAGCCAAGATTCGGGGACCTGGGGCGGGGAGCTGTTTTTT	CASSQDSGTWGGELFF
NA	TRBV7-2	NA	TRBJ2-1	TGTGCCAGCAGCTTACAAGGCCCCCGTAATGAGCAGTTCTTC	CASSLQGPRNEQFF
NA	TRBV7-3	NA	TRBJ2-7	TGTGCCAGCAGCCCCCAGCCCAGGGGCGAGCAGTACTTC	CASSPQPRGEQYF
TRBD1	TRBV5-6	once	TRBJ2-3	TGTGCCAGCAGTTCTCAGGGACAGATAAATCGAGATACGCAGTATTTT	CASSSQGQINRDTQYF
TRBD1	TRBV27	once	TRBJ1-5	TGTGCCAGCAGGGGTCTCGGGGCAGGGGGGGCCCCCCAGCATTTT	CASRGLGAGGAPQHF
TRBD2	TRBV7-8	NA	TRBJ2-4	TGTGCCAGCAGCCCCGTTGGGGGGGTAGCCAAAAACATTCAGTACTTC	CASSPVGGVAKNIQYF
TRBD2	TRBV5-1	NA	TRBJ2-5	TGCGCCAGCAGCTTCCCTAGCGGCCAAGAGACCCAGTACTTC	CASSFPSGQETQYF
TRBD1	TRBV18	NA	TRBJ2-7	TGTGCCAGCTCACCAACGAAGGACAGGGGGCTGAACTTC	CASSPTKDRGLNF
TRBD1	TRBV11-2	once	TRBJ2-6	TGTGCCAGCAGCATAAGGGGGCACGGGGCCAACGTCCTGACTTTC	CASSIRGHGANVLTF
NA	TRBV7-8	NA	TRBJ1-1	TGTGCCAGCAGCCTATCTTCGACAGAAATGAACACTGAAGCTTTCTTT	CASSLSSTEMNTEAFF
NA	TRBV4-2	few	TRBJ1-1	TGTGCCAGCAGCCATGTTACTACAGGGATTCGCGGCACTGAAGCTTTCTTT	CASSHVTTGIRGTEAFF
TRBD2	TRBV5-1	NA	TRBJ2-3	TGCGCCAGCAGCTTGACTAGCGGGGGATCCGATACGCAGTATTTT	CASSLTSGGSDTQYF
NA	TRBV28	NA	TRBJ1-1	TGTGCCAGCAGTTTCCCCACAGGGAGGAACACTGAAGCTTTCTTT	CASSFPTGRNTEAFF
NA	TRBV4-1	NA	TRBJ1-3	TGCGCCAGCAGCCAAGTTGGGGGTATCGGCGGAAACACCATATATTTT	CASSQVGGIGGNTIYF
NA	TRBV20-1	NA	TRBJ1-1	TGCAGTGCCCCAGGCCCCACTGAAGCTTTCTTT	CSAPGPTEAFF
NA	TRBV6-5	NA	TRBJ2-4	TGTGCCAGCAGCTCCCCCCGACAGATCAACATTCAGTACTTC	CASSSPRQINIQYF
TRBD1	TRBV19	NA	TRBJ2-5	TGTGCCAGTAGTATTAGGGGACAGGTAGGGGAGACCCAGTACTTC	CASSIRGQVGETQYF
NA	TRBV7-3	NA	TRBJ2-3	TGTGCCAGCAGCGGCCTGGGACGGCCAGATACGCAGTATTTT	CASSGLGRPDTQYF
NA	TRBV28	NA	TRBJ2-3	TGTGCCAGCAGGCCCAGGACAGCTAGCACAGATACGCAGTATTTT	CASRPRTASTDTQYF
NA	TRBV7-2	NA	TRBJ1-2	TGTGCCAGCAGCCCTGGGGGCCCCTATGGCTACACCTTC	CASSPGGPYGYTF
TRBD1	TRBV2	NA	TRBJ2-2	TGTGCCAGCAGTAGAGAATGGGGACAGGGGGCAGGCGGGGAGCTGTTTTTT	CASSREWGQGAGGELFF
NA	TRBV11-3	NA	TRBJ2-3	TGTGCCAGCAGCTTAGCCGCGGGGTTCCCAGATACGCAGTATTTT	CASSLAAGFPDTQYF
TRBD2	TRBV2	NA	TRBJ2-7	TGTGCCAGGGGACCTAGCGGGAGCCACGAGCAGTACTTC	CARGPSGSHEQYF
TRBD1	TRBV5-1	NA	TRBJ1-2	TGCGCCAGCAGCTTTGCAGACAGGGAAGGGGGCTACACCTTC	CASSFADREGGYTF
NA	TRBV5-1	NA	TRBJ1-1	TGCGCCAGCAGCTTGTTGCGGGTGAACACTGAAGCTTTCTTT	CASSLLRVNTEAFF
NA	TRBV7-8	NA	TRBJ1-1	TGTGCCAGCAGCTCACCGAGACAGGCGTACACTGAAGCTTTCTTT	CASSSPRQAYTEAFF
TRBD1	TRBV6-5	once	TRBJ2-1	TGTGCCAGCAGTACCTTGACAGGGATTGAGCAGTTCTTC	CASSTLTGIEQFF
NA	TRBV11-2	NA	TRBJ1-2	TGTGCCAGCAGCCATACAGTCTATGGCTACACCTTC	CASSHTVYGYTF
NA	TRBV28	NA	TRBJ1-2	TGTGCCAGCAGTCTAAGACAGTATGGAGGCTACACCTTC	CASSLRQYGGYTF
TRBD1	TRBV6-1	NA	TRBJ2-7	TGTGCCGGTTCCAGGGGGCTGTCCGAGCAGTACTTC	CAGSRGLSEQYF
TRBD1	TRBV5-1	NA	TRBJ2-2	TGCGCCAGCAGCCCCCGGACAGGGAGGACCGGGGAGCTGTTTTTT	CASSPRTGRTGELFF
NA	TRBV9	NA	TRBJ1-4	TGTGCCAGCAGCACAACAGGGACGAGTGAAAAACTGTTTTTT	CASSTTGTSEKLFF
TRBD1	TRBV5-1	once	TRBJ2-7	TGCGCCAGCAGCCTAGCGGGGACAGGGGGCTACGAGCAGTACTTC	CASSLAGTGGYEQYF
NA	TRBV7-2	NA	TRBJ1-5	TGTGCCAGCAGTCCCAATAGCAATCAGCCCCAGCATTTT	CASSPNSNQPQHF
NA	TRBV7-8	NA	TRBJ2-7	TGTGCCAGCAGCTCTAGGTTTCCCAGTTACGAGCAGTACTTC	CASSSRFPSYEQYF
NA	TRBV11-1	NA	TRBJ2-7	TGTGCCAGCAGCTTCAACGCAGCGTACTACGAGCAGTACTTC	CASSFNAAYYEQYF
NA	TRBV7-6	NA	TRBJ2-2	TGTGCCAGCAGCCCCTTTATTGGCACCGGGGAGCTGTTTTTT	CASSPFIGTGELFF
TRBD2	TRBV6-4	NA	TRBJ2-1	TGTGCCAGCTCTACTTGGGGGGGTTTCCGCCCCTACAATGAGCAGTTCTTC	CASSTWGGFRPYNEQFF
TRBD2	TRBV5-1	NA	TRBJ2-1	TGCGCCAGCAGCTCCACTAGCGGGAGCAGAAATGAGCAGTTCTTC	CASSSTSGSRNEQFF